This T cell receptor beta chain was observed in a study of identical twins. This clonotype was seen a few times. The target antigen is unknown. Study-level results: Zero-insertion analyses could be partly confounded by invariant MAIT and iNKT cells.

The CDR3 consists of 22 residues. V was pared by 2 bases and J by 0 bases, with 21 bases of the junction left unmatched. Germline V gene lookup returns CDR1 ENHRY and CDR2 SYGVKD. TCRdb reprocessed the 5' RACE reads with MiXCR, giving one entry per CDR3 protein. The sample holds 250,000 or so distinct CDR3 sequences, roughly an eighth seen once. This sample was shared with a second study, whose subject was yellow fever vaccine responses in identical twins.

The sequencing sample was made of memory (CD45RO+) T cells sorted from blood. This TCR was recovered from a woman between 18 and 29 years old in good health. The gene calls are TRBV10-3 and TRBJ2-4, with 8 bases lining up with TRBD2. CDR3 residues: CAISEEVRAKDSGTLAKNIQYF. In DNA, the CDR3 is TGTGCCATCAGTGAGGAGGTCAGGGCCAAGGATAGCGGGACTCTAGCCAAAAACATTCAGTACTTC.